A selection of T cell receptor beta chains follows, all from one sample in a study of chemoradiotherapy in HPV16-positive cancers. Sequencing was performed with immunoSEQ multiplex PCR; in TCRdb, only in-frame clones are kept and a portion is missing. The data contain about 11,000 clones, roughly 70% of them singletons. This sample was taken from a patient who underwent chemoradiotherapy. These TCRs come from a human donor with HPV-associated anogenital cancer. Both conserved end residues are part of each CDR3. Fields, in order: clone size, V gene, J gene, D gene, CDR3 DNA, CDR3 protein. The D gene is left open where the match is weak. Size is stated for part of the rows, as once, few or many counts, or as a class when the clone is expanded.

once	TRBV29-1	TRBJ2-7	TRBD2	TGCAGCGTCTCTACAGGACTAGCGGGAGTTGTTACCTACGAGCAGTACTTC	CSVSTGLAGVVTYEQYF
NA	TRBV28	TRBJ1-3	NA	TGTGCCAGCAGTCCGACAGCGGGAAACACCATATATTTT	CASSPTAGNTIYF
NA	TRBV30	TRBJ1-3	NA	TGTGCCTGGAGGGTACCGGACAGCCTGCGGGATACCATATATTTT	CAWRVPDSLRDTIYF
once	TRBV5-1	TRBJ1-1	NA	TGCGCCAGCAGCACCGGACAGGAAGCTTTCTTT	CASSTGQEAFF
NA	TRBV15	TRBJ1-1	NA	TGTGCCACCAGCAATCGGGCCGGGGACACTGAAGCTTTCTTT	CATSNRAGDTEAFF
few	TRBV9	TRBJ2-1	TRBD2	TGTGCCAGCAGCGTAGAACCGGGAGGGCCTAGTCGGGAGCAGTTCTTC	CASSVEPGGPSREQFF
NA	TRBV28	TRBJ1-1	NA	TGTGCCAGCAGTTCTGAATCCCAACTTCGACCGAACACTGAAGCTTTCTTT	CASSSESQLRPNTEAFF
NA	TRBV2	TRBJ1-1	TRBD1	TGTGCCAGCAGTGAAAGGGACAGGGGGCGAACTGAAGCTTTCTTT	CASSERDRGRTEAFF
NA	TRBV5-6	TRBJ2-1	NA	TGTGCCAGCAGCTTGGAAGGGGCTCGTGAGCAGTTCTTC	CASSLEGAREQFF
NA	TRBV30	TRBJ1-2	NA	TGTGCCTGGAGTCTCGGAAGTAAGGGCTACACCTTC	CAWSLGSKGYTF
NA	TRBV2	TRBJ2-7	NA	TGTGCCAGCCTTGTCGGACAGAGTTACGAGCAGTACTTC	CASLVGQSYEQYF
NA	TRBV4-3	TRBJ2-1	TRBD1	TGCGCCAGCAGCCAAGACCGGGACAGTCTCAATGAGCAGTTCTTC	CASSQDRDSLNEQFF
NA	TRBV7-9	TRBJ2-7	TRBD2	TGTGCCAGCAGCAGGACGGGAGGACCGAATGTCGAGCAGTACTTC	CASSRTGGPNVEQYF
NA	TRBV6-5	TRBJ2-2	TRBD2	TGTGCCAGCCGCTATTCGCGTGCGGGAGCCGGGGAGCTGTTTTTT	CASRYSRAGAGELFF
NA	TRBV4-3	TRBJ2-5	NA	TGCGCCAGCAGCCAAGAGGGCAGGGGCCTGTGGGAGGAACAAGAGACCCAGTACTTC	CASSQEGRGLWEEQETQYF
once	TRBV27	TRBJ2-2	NA	TGTGCCAGCAGTACCCCACTCGCGAAGGGGGAGAACGGGGAGCTGTTTTTT	CASSTPLAKGENGELFF
NA	TRBV11-1	TRBJ2-1	NA	TGTGCCAGCAGCTTTCAACCCGGGAGAGGGAACAATGAGCAGTTCTTC	CASSFQPGRGNNEQFF
NA	TRBV7-6	TRBJ2-7	TRBD2	TGTGCCAGCAGCTTTGGGACTAGCGGATCCTACGAGCAGTACTTC	CASSFGTSGSYEQYF
NA	TRBV28	TRBJ2-3	NA	TGTGCCAGCAGTCCGGGACTGAGAACAGATACGCAGTATTTT	CASSPGLRTDTQYF
NA	TRBV28	TRBJ2-7	TRBD2	TGTGCCAGCACGACTAGCGGGGCGAGCTCCTACGAGCAGTACTTC	CASTTSGASSYEQYF
few	TRBV5-1	TRBJ2-7	NA	TGCGCCAGCAGGCTTGGACAAAGCTCCTACGAGCAGTACTTC	CASRLGQSSYEQYF
NA	TRBV30	TRBJ2-1	TRBD2	TGTGCCTGGAGTTTAAATAGCGGGAACGAGCAGTTCTTC	CAWSLNSGNEQFF
once	TRBV2	TRBJ1-1	NA	TGTGCCAGCAACAGGGAATCCACTGAAGCTTTCTTT	CASNRESTEAFF
NA	TRBV28	TRBJ2-1	NA	TGTGCCAGCAGCTCAAAACAATTTCCAACCTACTACAATGAGCAGTTCTTC	CASSSKQFPTYYNEQFF
NA	TRBV27	TRBJ2-7	NA	TGTGCCAGCAGTTTAGCGGGAACCTACGAGCAGTACTTC	CASSLAGTYEQYF
NA	TRBV28	TRBJ1-5	NA	TGTGCCAGCAGTTTTATAGATAGCAATCAGCCCCAGCATTTT	CASSFIDSNQPQHF
NA	TRBV28	TRBJ2-1	NA	TGTGCCAGCAGTTTTATGTCAGGGAATTACAATGAGCAGTTCTTC	CASSFMSGNYNEQFF
NA	TRBV11-3	TRBJ2-2	TRBD2	TGTGCCAGCAGCCCCGGGGGGGCAGGCCCCGACACCGGGGAGCTGTTTTTT	CASSPGGAGPDTGELFF
NA	TRBV6-1	TRBJ2-5	TRBD2	TGTGCCAGCAGTGAGGGGGCGGCTAGCGGGAGATGGGGGAGAGAGACCCAGTACTTC	CASSEGAASGRWGRETQYF
NA	TRBV9	TRBJ2-1	TRBD2	TGTGCCAGCAGCGTTTTAACCCCGGGACTAGCGGGAACCAATGAGCAGTTCTTC	CASSVLTPGLAGTNEQFF
NA	TRBV6-1	TRBJ1-5	NA	TGTGCCAGCAGCGCACCCGGACGGTTAGATCAGCCCCAGCATTTT	CASSAPGRLDQPQHF
NA	TRBV19	TRBJ1-5	TRBD1	TGTGCCAGTAGCCTGGGACAGGGAACATTACAGGATAGCAATCAGCCCCAGCATTTT	CASSLGQGTLQDSNQPQHF
few	TRBV29-1	TRBJ2-3	NA	TGCAGCGTTGATAGTCAGAGCACAGATACGCAGTATTTT	CSVDSQSTDTQYF
NA	TRBV6-1	TRBJ2-5	NA	TGTGCCAGCACCAGCCAATGGGAGACCCAGTACTTC	CASTSQWETQYF
NA	TRBV11-2	TRBJ1-1	NA	TGTGCCAGCAGCTTAGATCCAGATATGAACACTGAAGCTTTCTTT	CASSLDPDMNTEAFF
NA	TRBV7-8	TRBJ2-1	NA	TGTGCCAGCAGCTTAAGGACTAAAAGCTCCTACAATGAGCAGTTCTTC	CASSLRTKSSYNEQFF
NA	TRBV4-1	TRBJ1-1	NA	TGCGCCAGCAGCCAACGAACCGGACAGAGAAACACTGAAGCTTTCTTT	CASSQRTGQRNTEAFF
NA	TRBV19	TRBJ2-3	TRBD1	TGTGCCAGCCGGGACAGGGGTTTCGCAGATACGCAGTATTTT	CASRDRGFADTQYF
NA	TRBV6-4	TRBJ2-3	NA	TGTGCCAGCAGTGCCGCCGGGGACCCTAGCACAGATACGCAGTATTTT	CASSAAGDPSTDTQYF
NA	TRBV27	TRBJ1-4	TRBD1	TGTGCCAGCAGTCTAACCATTCGGACAGGATCCAATGAAAAACTGTTTTTT	CASSLTIRTGSNEKLFF
NA	TRBV29-1	TRBJ2-1	TRBD1	TGCAGCGGTGCGGGACAGGGCGGCAATGAGCAGTTCTTC	CSGAGQGGNEQFF
NA	TRBV5-1	TRBJ2-3	TRBD2	TGCGCCAGCAGCTCCCCGACTAGCGGGAGTTCCAGAGATACGCAGTATTTT	CASSSPTSGSSRDTQYF
NA	TRBV15	TRBJ2-1	NA	TGTGCCACCAGCAACCGGGACTTCTTAAGCAATGAGCAGTTCTTC	CATSNRDFLSNEQFF
NA	TRBV2	TRBJ2-6	NA	TGTGCCAGCAGCGGAGACAGCTCTGGGGCCAACGTCCTGACTTTC	CASSGDSSGANVLTF
NA	TRBV6-6	TRBJ2-5	NA	TGTGCCAGCAGTGACACGCAGGGGTACGAGACCCAGTACTTC	CASSDTQGYETQYF
NA	TRBV28	TRBJ1-1	NA	TGTGCCAGCAGTTTATGGGGAGCGAACACTGAAGCTTTCTTT	CASSLWGANTEAFF
NA	TRBV6-1	TRBJ1-2	NA	TGTGCCAGCAGTGAAACAGATAACTATGGCTACACCTTC	CASSETDNYGYTF
NA	TRBV7-3	TRBJ2-2	TRBD2	TGTGCCAGCAGCGGGGGACTAGCGGGAGGACGATACACCGGGGAGCTGTTTTTT	CASSGGLAGGRYTGELFF
NA	TRBV28	TRBJ2-3	NA	TGTGCCAGCAGCTCCACAGATACGCAGTATTTT	CASSSTDTQYF
once	TRBV7-8	TRBJ1-5	TRBD1	TGTGCCAGCAGTTACAGGGGAGGCAATCAGCCCCAGCATTTT	CASSYRGGNQPQHF
NA	TRBV7-3	TRBJ2-1	NA	TGTGCCAGCAGCTTGAGCGGAGGAAACAATGAGCAGTTCTTC	CASSLSGGNNEQFF
NA	TRBV9	TRBJ2-1	NA	TGTGCCAGCAGCGTAGCTGGTCCGGGAAGCTCCTACAATGAGCAGTTCTTC	CASSVAGPGSSYNEQFF
few	TRBV19	TRBJ1-1	NA	TGTGCCAGCGAAGGGGGGTTACTCCCAAGTACCCGAGAAGCTTTCTTT	CASEGGLLPSTREAFF